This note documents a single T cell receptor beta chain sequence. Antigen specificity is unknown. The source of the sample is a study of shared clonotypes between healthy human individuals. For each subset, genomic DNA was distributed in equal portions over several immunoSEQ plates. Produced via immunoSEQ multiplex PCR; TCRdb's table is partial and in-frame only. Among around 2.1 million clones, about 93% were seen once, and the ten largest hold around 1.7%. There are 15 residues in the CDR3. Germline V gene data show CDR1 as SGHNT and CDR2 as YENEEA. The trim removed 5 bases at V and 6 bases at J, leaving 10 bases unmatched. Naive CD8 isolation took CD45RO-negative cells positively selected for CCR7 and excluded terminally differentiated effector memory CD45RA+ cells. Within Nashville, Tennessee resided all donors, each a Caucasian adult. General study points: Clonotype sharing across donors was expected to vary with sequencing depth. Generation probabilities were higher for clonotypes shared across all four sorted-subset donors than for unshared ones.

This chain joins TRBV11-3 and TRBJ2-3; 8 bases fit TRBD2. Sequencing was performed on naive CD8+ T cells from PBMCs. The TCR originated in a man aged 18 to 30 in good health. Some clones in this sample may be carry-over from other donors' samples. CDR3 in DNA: TGTGCCAGCAGCCCTCGAGCGGGAGTGAGGGATACGCAGTATTTT. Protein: CASSPRAGVRDTQYF.